A selection of T cell receptor beta chains follows, all from one sample in a study of cytomegalovirus exposure and HLA in healthy donors. The method was immunoSEQ multiplex PCR; TCRdb's version includes in-frame clones alone and lacks a portion of them. The sample records more than 110,000 clones, around 73% being singletons. Sequenced material: PBMCs. These receptors came from a human donor in good health. Both conserved end residues are part of each CDR3. The order of the fields is J gene, V gene, CDR3 protein.

TRBJ1-1 | TRBV5-1 | CASRPGIVNTEAFF
TRBJ2-2 | TRBV7-9 | CSSSLLAGELFF
TRBJ2-7 | TRBV10-3 | CAISETGYEQYF
TRBJ1-2 | TRBV18 | CASSPTGGANYGYTF
TRBJ2-5 | TRBV10-3 | CAMRGQEKETQYF
TRBJ2-5 | TRBV15 | CATSSYGGETQYF
TRBJ2-1 | TRBV5-4 | CASSSTSGRWNEQFF
TRBJ2-3 | TRBV18 | CASSHRQGGGGTDTQYF
TRBJ1-6 | TRBV4-1 | CASSQGRQGNSPLHF
TRBJ2-7 | TRBV4-1 | CASSSDSGYEQYF
TRBJ1-6 | TRBV19 | CASSMSSYNSPLHF
TRBJ2-3 | TRBV6-5 | CASSRGTDTQYF
TRBJ2-1 | TRBV6-6 | CASSYPHGTSDEQFF
TRBJ2-5 | TRBV7-9 | CASSYPGRLAGETQYF
TRBJ1-5 | TRBV6-1 | CASNKDRMNQPQHF
TRBJ2-2 | TRBV18 | CASSYRTFKNTGELFF
TRBJ2-1 | TRBV5-1 | CASSLNEGLAGFF
TRBJ2-1 | TRBV11-3 | CASSPRGGRGGEQFF
TRBJ1-1 | TRBV5-6 | CASSSYTEAFF
TRBJ2-5 | TRBV5-1 | CASGRVSGGIQETQYF
TRBJ2-5 | TRBV5-1 | CASSAGTGFEETQYF
TRBJ2-3 | TRBV5-1 | CASSLSLANTQYF
TRBJ1-2 | TRBV27 | CASRRGGWEDGYTF
TRBJ2-3 | TRBV27 | CASSLGGGAWYF
TRBJ2-7 | TRBV4-1 | CASSPPKLAGVNEQYF
TRBJ2-7 | TRBV27 | CASSFRREDHEQYF
TRBJ2-7 | TRBV7-8 | CASSFRGQGGSYEQYF
TRBJ1-3 | TRBV29-1 | CSVSGQDSGNTIYF
TRBJ1-5 | TRBV10-3 | CAISPGQEPNQPQHF
TRBJ2-7 | TRBV27 | CASSSRTSGIYEQYF
TRBJ2-4 | TRBV4-1 | CASSKGEGPAKNIQYF
TRBJ2-1 | TRBV6-5 | CASSYSAGGYNEQFF
TRBJ2-5 | TRBV7-9 | CASSLAMTGGIETQYF
TRBJ2-5 | TRBV15 | CATSIPLAQETQYF
TRBJ1-2 | TRBV2 | CASRELEGYTF
TRBJ2-3 | TRBV5-4 | CASSDKVGTDTQYF
TRBJ1-5 | TRBV5-8 | CASSRVPGQGSRPQHF
TRBJ1-4 | TRBV2 | CASSVEPGQGAFGDEKLFF
TRBJ2-7 | TRBV9 | CASSPHRSTGFSYEQYF
TRBJ2-7 | TRBV15 | CATSRDLRAGAGEYF
TRBJ2-7 | TRBV11-3 | CASSLGQQPYEQYF